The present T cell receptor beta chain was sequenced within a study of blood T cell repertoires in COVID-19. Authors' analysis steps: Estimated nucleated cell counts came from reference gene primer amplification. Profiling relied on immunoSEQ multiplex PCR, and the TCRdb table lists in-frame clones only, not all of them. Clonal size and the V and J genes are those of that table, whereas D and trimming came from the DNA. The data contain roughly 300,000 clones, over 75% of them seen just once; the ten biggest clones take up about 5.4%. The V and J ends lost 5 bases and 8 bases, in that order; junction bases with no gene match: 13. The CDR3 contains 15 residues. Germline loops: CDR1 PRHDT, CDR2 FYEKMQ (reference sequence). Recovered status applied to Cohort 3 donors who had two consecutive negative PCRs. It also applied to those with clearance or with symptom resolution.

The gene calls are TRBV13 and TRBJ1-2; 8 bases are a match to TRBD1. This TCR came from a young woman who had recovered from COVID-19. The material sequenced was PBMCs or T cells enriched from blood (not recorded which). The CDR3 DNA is TGTGCCAGCAGCCAGGACGGACAGGGATTTAACGGCTACACCTTC. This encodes CASSQDGQGFNGYTF.